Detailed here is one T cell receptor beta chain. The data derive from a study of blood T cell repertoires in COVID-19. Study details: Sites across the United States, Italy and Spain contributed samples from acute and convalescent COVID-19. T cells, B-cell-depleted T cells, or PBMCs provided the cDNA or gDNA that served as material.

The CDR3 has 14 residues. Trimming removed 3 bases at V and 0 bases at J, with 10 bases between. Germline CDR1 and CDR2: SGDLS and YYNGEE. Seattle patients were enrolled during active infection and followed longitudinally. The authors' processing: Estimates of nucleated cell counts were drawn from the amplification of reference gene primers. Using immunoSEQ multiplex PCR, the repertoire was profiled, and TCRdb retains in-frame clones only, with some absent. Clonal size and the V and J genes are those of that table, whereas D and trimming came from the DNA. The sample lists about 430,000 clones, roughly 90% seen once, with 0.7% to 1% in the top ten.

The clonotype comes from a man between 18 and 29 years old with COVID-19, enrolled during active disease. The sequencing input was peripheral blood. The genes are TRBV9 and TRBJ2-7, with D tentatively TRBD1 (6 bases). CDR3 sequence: CASSATGHSYEQYF. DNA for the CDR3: TGTGCCAGCAGCGCAACGGGACACTCCTACGAGCAGTACTTC. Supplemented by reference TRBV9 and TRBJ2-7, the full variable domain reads DSGVTQTPKHLITATGQRVTLRCSPRSGDLSVYWYQQSLDQGLQFLIQYYNGEERAKGNILERFSAQQFPDLHSELNLSSLELGDSALYFCASSATGHSYEQYFGPGTRLTVT.